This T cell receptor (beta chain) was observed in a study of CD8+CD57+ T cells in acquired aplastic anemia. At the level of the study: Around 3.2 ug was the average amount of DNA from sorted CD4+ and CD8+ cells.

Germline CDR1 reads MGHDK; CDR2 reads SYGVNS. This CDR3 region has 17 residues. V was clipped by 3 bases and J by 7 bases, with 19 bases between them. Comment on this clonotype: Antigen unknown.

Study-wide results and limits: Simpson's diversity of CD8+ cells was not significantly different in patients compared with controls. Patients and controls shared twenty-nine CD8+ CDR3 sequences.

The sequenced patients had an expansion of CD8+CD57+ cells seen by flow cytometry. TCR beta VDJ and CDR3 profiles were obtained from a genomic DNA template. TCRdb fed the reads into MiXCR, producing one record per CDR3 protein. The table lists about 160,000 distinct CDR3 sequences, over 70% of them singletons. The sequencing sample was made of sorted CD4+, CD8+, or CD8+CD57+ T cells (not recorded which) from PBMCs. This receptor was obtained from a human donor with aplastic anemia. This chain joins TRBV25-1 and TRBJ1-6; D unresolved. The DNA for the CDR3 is TGTGCCAGCAGTGACCTAGAGGCAGGCCGGCGGAATTCACCCCTCCACTTT. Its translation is CASSDLEAGRRNSPLHF.